A few counts support the clone carrying this T cell receptor (beta chain). The target antigen is unknown. Unique molecular identifiers were present on the cDNA, which also gained a universal primer site by template switching. TCRdb redid the calling of the 5' RACE reads with MiXCR, one entry per CDR3 protein. The repertoire holds hundreds of thousands of distinct CDR3 sequences, with roughly 7.5% as singletons. Each donor was a healthy Caucasian. This entry is derived from a study of identical twins. The study, taken as a whole, reports: Excess twin sharing in beta out-of-frame sequences was weaker.

The data were also submitted as part of a second study, on yellow fever vaccine responses in identical twins.

The material sequenced was CD8+ T cells sorted from blood. This sequence was found in a woman in her late teens or twenties in good health.

The CDR3 protein is CASWGGLNYEQYF. The DNA for the CDR3 is TGTGCCAGCTGGGGAGGGCTTAACTACGAGCAGTACTTC. The chain uses TRBV28 and TRBJ2-7; 7 nucleotides align to TRBD2. Germline assignment: CDR1 MDHEN and CDR2 SYDVKM. The trim removed 8 bases at V and 3 bases at J, leaving 7 bases unmatched. This CDR3 is built from 13 residues.